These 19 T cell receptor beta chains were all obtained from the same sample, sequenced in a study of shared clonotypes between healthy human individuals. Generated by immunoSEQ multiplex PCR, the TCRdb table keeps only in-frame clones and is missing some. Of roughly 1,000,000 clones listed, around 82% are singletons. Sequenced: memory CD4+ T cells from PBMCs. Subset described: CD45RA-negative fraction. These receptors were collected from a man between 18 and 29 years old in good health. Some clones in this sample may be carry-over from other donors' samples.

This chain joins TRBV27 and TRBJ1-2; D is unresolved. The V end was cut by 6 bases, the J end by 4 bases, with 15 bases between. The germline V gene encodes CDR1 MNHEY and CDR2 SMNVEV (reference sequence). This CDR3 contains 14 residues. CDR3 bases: TGTGCCAGCAGACCTCTCTTGGAGGGCTATGGCTACACCTTC. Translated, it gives CASRPLLEGYGYTF.

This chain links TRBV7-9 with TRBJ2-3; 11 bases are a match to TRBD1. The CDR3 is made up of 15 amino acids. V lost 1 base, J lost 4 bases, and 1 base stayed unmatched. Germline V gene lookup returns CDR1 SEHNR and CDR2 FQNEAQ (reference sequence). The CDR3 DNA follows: TGTGCCAGCAGCTTAGGGACAGGGGGCCCAGATACGCAGTATTTT. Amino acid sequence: CASSLGTGGPDTQYF.

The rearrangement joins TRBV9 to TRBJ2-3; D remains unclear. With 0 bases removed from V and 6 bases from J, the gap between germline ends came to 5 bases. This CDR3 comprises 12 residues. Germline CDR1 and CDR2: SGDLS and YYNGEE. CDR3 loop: CASSVDSDTQYF. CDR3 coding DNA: TGTGCCAGCAGCGTAGACTCGGATACGCAGTATTTT.

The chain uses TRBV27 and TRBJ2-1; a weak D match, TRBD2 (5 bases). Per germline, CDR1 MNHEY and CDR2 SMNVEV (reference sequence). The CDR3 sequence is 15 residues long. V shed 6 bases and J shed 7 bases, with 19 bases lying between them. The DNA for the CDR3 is TGTGCCAGCAGGCCTCGTCTAGCAACACAAAATGAGCAGTTCTTC. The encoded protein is CASRPRLATQNEQFF.

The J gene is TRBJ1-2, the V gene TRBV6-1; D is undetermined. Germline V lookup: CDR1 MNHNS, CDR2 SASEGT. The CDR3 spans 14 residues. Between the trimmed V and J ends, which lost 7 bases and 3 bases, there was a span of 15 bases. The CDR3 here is CASNLGPSYYGYTF. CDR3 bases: TGTGCCAGCAACCTTGGGCCCAGCTACTATGGCTACACCTTC.

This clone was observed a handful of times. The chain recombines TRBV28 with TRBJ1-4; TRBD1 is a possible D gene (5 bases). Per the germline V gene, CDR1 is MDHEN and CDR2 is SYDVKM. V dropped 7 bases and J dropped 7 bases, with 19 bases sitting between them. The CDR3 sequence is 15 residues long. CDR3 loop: CASISGLFRGEKLFF. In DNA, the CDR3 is TGTGCCAGCATCTCCGGGCTATTTAGGGGTGAAAAACTGTTTTTT. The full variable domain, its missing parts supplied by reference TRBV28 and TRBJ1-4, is DVKVTQSSRYLVKRTGEKVFLECVQDMDHENMFWYRQDPGLGLRLIYFSYDVKMKEKGDIPEGYSVSREKKERFSLILESASTNQTSMYLCASISGLFRGEKLFFGSGTQLSVL.

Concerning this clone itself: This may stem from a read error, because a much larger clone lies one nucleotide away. This chain's CDR3 is CASSAALGFAETQYF. The DNA of the CDR3 is TGTGCCAGCAGTGCTGCCTTGGGATTTGCGGAGACCCAGTACTTC. The rearrangement joins TRBV6-1 to TRBJ2-5; D is unresolved. Trimming took 4 bases from V and 5 from J, leaving 17 bases between them. Looked up from germline, CDR1 is MNHNS and CDR2 is SASEGT. This CDR3 has 15 residues.

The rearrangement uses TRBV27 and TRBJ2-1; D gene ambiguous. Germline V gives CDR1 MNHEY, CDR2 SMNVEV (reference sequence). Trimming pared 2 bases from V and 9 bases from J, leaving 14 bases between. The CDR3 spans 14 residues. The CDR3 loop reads CASSLDPRFGEQFF. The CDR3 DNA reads TGTGCCAGCAGTTTAGATCCTCGATTCGGTGAGCAGTTCTTC.

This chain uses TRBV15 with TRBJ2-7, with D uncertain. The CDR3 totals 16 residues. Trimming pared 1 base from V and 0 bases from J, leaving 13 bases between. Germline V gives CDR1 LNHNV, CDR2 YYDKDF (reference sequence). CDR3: CATSRARTTSSYEQYF. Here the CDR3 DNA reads TGTGCCACCAGCAGAGCGCGAACTACAAGCTCCTACGAGCAGTACTTC.

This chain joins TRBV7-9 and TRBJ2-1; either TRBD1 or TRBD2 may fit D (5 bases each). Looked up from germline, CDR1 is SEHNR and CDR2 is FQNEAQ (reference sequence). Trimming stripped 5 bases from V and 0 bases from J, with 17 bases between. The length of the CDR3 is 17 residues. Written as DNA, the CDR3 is TGTGCCAGCAGCCCGGCCGAGGGGAGAAGCTCCTACAATGAGCAGTTCTTC. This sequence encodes CASSPAEGRSSYNEQFF.

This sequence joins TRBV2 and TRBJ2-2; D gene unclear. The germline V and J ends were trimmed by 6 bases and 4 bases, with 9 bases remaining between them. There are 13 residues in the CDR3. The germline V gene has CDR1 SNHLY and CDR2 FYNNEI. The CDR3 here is CASSHPVTGELFF. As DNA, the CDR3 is TGTGCCAGCAGCCACCCGGTCACCGGGGAGCTGTTTTTT. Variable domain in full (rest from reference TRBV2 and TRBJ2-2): EPEVTQTPSHQVTQMGQEVILRCVPISNHLYFYWYRQILGQKVEFLVSFYNNEISEKSEIFDDQFSVERPDGSNFTLKIRSTKLEDSAMYFCASSHPVTGELFFGEGSRLTVL.

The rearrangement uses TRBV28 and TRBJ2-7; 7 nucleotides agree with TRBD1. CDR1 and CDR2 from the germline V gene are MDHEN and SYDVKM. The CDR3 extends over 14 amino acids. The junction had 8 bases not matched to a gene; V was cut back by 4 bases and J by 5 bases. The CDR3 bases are TGTGCCAGCAGTTCTGGGACAGTCCCCCACGAGCAGTACTTC. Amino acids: CASSSGTVPHEQYF.

The DNA for the CDR3 is TGCGCCAGCAGCCAAGAATTCCCAGGCCACTTCGGCGGCTACACCTTC. This gives the protein CASSQEFPGHFGGYTF. The chain employs TRBV4-1 and TRBJ1-2; D unclear. Germline CDR1 is MGHRA and CDR2 is YSYEKL. The CDR3 is 16 residues long. Trimming stripped 0 bases from V and 8 bases from J, with 19 bases between.

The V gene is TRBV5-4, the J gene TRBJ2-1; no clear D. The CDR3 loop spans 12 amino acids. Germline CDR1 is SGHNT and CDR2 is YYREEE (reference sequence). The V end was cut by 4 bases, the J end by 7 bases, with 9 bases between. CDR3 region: CASSAVDNEQFF. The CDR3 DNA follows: TGTGCCAGCAGCGCGGTTGATAATGAGCAGTTCTTC. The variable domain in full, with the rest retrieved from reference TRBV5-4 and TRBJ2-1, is ETGVTQSPTHLIKTRGQQVTLRCSSQSGHNTVSWYQQALGQGPQFIFQYYREEENGRGNFPPRFSGLQFPNYSSELNVNALELDDSALYLCASSAVDNEQFFGPGTRLTVL.

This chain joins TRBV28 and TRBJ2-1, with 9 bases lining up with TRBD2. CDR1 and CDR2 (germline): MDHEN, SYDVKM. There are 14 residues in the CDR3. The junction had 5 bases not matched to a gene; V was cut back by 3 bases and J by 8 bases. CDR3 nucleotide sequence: TGTGCCAGCAGTTTGGCGGGAGGGCGGGATGAGCAGTTCTTC. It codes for CASSLAGGRDEQFF. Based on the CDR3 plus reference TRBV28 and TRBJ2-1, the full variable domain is DVKVTQSSRYLVKRTGEKVFLECVQDMDHENMFWYRQDPGLGLRLIYFSYDVKMKEKGDIPEGYSVSREKKERFSLILESASTNQTSMYLCASSLAGGRDEQFFGPGTRLTVL.

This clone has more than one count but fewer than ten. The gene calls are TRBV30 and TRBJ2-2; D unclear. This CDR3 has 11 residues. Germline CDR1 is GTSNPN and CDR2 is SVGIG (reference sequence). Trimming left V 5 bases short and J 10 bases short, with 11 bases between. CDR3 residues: CAWARREELFF. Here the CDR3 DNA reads TGTGCCTGGGCCCGCCGTGAGGAGCTGTTTTTT.

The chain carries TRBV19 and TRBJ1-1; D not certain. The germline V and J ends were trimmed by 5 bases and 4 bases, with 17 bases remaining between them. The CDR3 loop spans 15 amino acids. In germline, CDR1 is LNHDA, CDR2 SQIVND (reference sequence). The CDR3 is CASSSSQTTFTEAFF. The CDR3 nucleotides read TGTGCCAGTAGTTCGTCACAGACTACCTTCACTGAAGCTTTCTTT. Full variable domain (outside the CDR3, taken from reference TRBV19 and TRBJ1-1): DGGITQSPKYLFRKEGQNVTLSCEQNLNHDAMYWYRQDPGQGLRLIYYSQIVNDFQKGDIAEGYSVSREKKESFPLTVTSAQKNPTAFYLCASSSSQTTFTEAFFGQGTRLTVV.

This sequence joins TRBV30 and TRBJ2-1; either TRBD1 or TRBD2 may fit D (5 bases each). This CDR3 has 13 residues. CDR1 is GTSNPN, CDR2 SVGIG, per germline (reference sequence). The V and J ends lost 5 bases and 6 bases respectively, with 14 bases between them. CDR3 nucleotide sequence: TGTGCCTGGGAGGGGACCGGGCGCAATGAGCAGTTCTTC. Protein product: CAWEGTGRNEQFF.

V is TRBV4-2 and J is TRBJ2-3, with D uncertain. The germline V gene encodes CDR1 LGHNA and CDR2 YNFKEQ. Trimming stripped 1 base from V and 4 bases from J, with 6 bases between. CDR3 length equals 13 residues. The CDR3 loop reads CASSQGSSDTQYF. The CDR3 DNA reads TGTGCCAGCAGCCAAGGTTCCTCAGATACGCAGTATTTT.